What follows are 5 T cell receptor beta chains derived from one specimen sequenced in a study of T cell responses to AZD1222 COVID-19 vaccine. The table came from immunoSEQ multiplex PCR; TCRdb's copy has only in-frame clones and leaves some out. This table has just under 150,000 clones, around 90% appearing once. The sample here was peripheral blood, taken 28 days after the second AZD1222 dose. These receptors were collected from an adult who received the AZD1222 COVID-19 vaccine.

As DNA, the CDR3 is TGTGCCAGCAGTGGACAGAACTCCTACGAGCAGTACTTC. This codes for CASSGQNSYEQYF. This chain links TRBV25-1 with TRBJ2-7; maybe TRBD1 (5 bases). The germline V gene has CDR1 MGHDK and CDR2 SYGVNS. This CDR3 spans 13 amino acids. Trimming removed 4 bases at V and 0 bases at J, with 7 bases between.

The V gene is TRBV9, the J gene TRBJ1-2; D might be TRBD1 (5 bases). The length of the CDR3 is 15 residues. Germline CDR1 and CDR2: SGDLS and YYNGEE. V gave up 3 bases and J gave up 4 bases, with 16 bases separating them. Here the CDR3 DNA reads TGTGCCAGCAGCGAAACCGGGGTGGGGCTCTATGGCTACACCTTC. Residues: CASSETGVGLYGYTF.

This clone was detected once. The genes are TRBV7-6 and TRBJ2-5; D is unresolved. Trimming pared 1 base from V and 5 bases from J, leaving 17 bases between. The CDR3 runs 16 residues. Germline-derived CDR1 and CDR2 are SGHVS and FNYEAQ. The CDR3 spells CASSLGSVPPWETQYF. CDR3 coding DNA: TGTGCCAGCAGCTTAGGGTCGGTCCCACCTTGGGAGACCCAGTACTTC.

The rearrangement uses TRBV7-9 and TRBJ2-7; 7 bases line up with TRBD2. CDR3 length equals 15 residues. Per the germline V gene, CDR1 is SEHNR and CDR2 is FQNEAQ (reference sequence). With 1 base clipped from V and 0 bases from J, the junction kept 3 bases outside the gene matches. CDR3 bases: TGTGCCAGCAGCTTAGAGGGCGGGAGCTCCTACGAGCAGTACTTC. Its protein is CASSLEGGSSYEQYF.

The chain joins TRBV11-1 to TRBJ1-1; D ambiguous. V was clipped by 1 base and J by 2 bases, with 5 bases between them. Germline loops: CDR1 SGHAT, CDR2 FQDESV (reference sequence). The length of the CDR3 is 13 residues. This CDR3 reads CASSLDRNTEAFF. The DNA of the CDR3 is TGTGCCAGCAGCTTAGACAGAAACACTGAAGCTTTCTTT.